These T cell receptor beta chains were read from a single sample in a study of blood T cell repertoires in COVID-19. The assay was immunoSEQ multiplex PCR, and TCRdb's table has in-frame clones only and misses some. The sample lists about 70,000 clones; about 86% were seen once. The sample comprised peripheral blood. The receptors were sampled from a human donor in a cohort sampled during active COVID-19. Each CDR3 is given with its conserved first and last residue. Some rows have no size entry. The others give once, few or many, or a class for an expanded clone.

size	V	CDR3
-	TRBV5-1	CASSDPGALTANYGYTF
-	TRBV25-1	CASSESGATNEKLFF
-	TRBV5-1	CASSLSTAGVYETQYF
-	TRBV5-1	CASSLGRNTEAFF
-	TRBV5-5	CASSLAGGQFNEQFF
-	TRBV9	CASSDDRGRTEAFF
-	TRBV27	CASSSEIRSSNYGYTF
-	TRBV5-1	CASSLSRVTKSYGYTF
-	TRBV29-1	CSVGGSHLSYEQYF
-	TRBV5-1	CASSSGTGGYQETQYF
few	TRBV10-1	CANPTGSSSYEQYF
-	TRBV30	CAWSATRGSGETQYF
-	TRBV3-1/TRBV3-2	CASSPMTTGGSDF
-	TRBV7-9	CASSVSFGNEQFF
-	TRBV11-2	CASSRDTEAFF
-	TRBV3-1/TRBV3-2	CASSHLGQQAIYSYNSPLHF
-	TRBV7-9	CASSSLRDQETQYF